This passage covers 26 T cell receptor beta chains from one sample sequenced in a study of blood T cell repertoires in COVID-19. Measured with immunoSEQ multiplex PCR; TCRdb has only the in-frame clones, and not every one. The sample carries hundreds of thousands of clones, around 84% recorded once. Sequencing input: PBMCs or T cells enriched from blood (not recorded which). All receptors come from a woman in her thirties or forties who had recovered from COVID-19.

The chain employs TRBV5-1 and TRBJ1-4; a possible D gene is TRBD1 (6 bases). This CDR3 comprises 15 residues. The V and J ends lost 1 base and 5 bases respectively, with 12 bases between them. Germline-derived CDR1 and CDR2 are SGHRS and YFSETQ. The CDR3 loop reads CASSLLGQRNEKLFF. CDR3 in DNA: TGCGCCAGCAGCTTGTTAGGACAGAGGAATGAAAAACTGTTTTTT. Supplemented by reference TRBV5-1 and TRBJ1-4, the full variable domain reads KAGVTQTPRYLIKTRGQQVTLSCSPISGHRSVSWYQQTPGQGLQFLFEYFSETQRNKGNFPGRFSGRQFSNSRSEMNVSTLELGDSALYLCASSLLGQRNEKLFFGSGTQLSVL.

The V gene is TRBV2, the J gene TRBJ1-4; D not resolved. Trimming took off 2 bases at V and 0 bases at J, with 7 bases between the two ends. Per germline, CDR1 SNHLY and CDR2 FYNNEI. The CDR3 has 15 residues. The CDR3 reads CASSERVATNEKLFF. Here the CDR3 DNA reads TGTGCCAGCAGTGAACGGGTTGCAACTAATGAAAAACTGTTTTTT.

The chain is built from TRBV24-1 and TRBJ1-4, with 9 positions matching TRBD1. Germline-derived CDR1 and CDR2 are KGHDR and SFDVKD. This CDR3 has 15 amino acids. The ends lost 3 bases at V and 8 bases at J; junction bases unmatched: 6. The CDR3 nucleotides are TGTGCCACCAGTGATCCGGGACAGGGAGAGGAAAAACTGTTTTTT. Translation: CATSDPGQGEEKLFF.

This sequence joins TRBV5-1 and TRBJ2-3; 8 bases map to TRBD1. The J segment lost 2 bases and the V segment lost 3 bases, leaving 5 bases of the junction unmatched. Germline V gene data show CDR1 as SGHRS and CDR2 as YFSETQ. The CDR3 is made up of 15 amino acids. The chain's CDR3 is CASSSRTGITDTQYF. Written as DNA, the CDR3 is TGCGCCAGCAGCTCCCGGACAGGGATCACAGATACGCAGTATTTT.

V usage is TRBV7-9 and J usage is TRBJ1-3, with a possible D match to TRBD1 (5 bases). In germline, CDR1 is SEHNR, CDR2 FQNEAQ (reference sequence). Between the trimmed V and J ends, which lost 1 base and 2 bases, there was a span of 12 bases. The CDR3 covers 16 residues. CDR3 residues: CASSLETRGTGNTIYF. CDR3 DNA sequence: TGTGCCAGCAGCTTAGAGACAAGGGGCACTGGAAACACCATATATTTT.

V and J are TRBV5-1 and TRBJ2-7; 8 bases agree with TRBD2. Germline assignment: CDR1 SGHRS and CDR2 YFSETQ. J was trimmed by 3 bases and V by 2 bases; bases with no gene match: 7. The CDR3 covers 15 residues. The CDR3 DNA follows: TGCGCCAGCAGCTTCTATAGCGGGATAGGCTACGAGCAGTACTTC. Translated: CASSFYSGIGYEQYF.

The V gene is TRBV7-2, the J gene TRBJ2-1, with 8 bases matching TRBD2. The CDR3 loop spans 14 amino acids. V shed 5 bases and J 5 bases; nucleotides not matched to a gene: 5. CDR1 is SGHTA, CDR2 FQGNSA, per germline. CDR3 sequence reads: CASSVGLADNEQFF. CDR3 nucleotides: TGTGCCAGCAGCGTAGGACTAGCCGACAATGAGCAGTTCTTC. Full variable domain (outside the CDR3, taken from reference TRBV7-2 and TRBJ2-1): GAGVSQSPSNKVTEKGKDVELRCDPISGHTALYWYRQSLGQGLEFLIYFQGNSAPDKSGLPSDRFSAERTGGSVSTLTIQRTQQEDSAVYLCASSVGLADNEQFFGPGTRLTVL.

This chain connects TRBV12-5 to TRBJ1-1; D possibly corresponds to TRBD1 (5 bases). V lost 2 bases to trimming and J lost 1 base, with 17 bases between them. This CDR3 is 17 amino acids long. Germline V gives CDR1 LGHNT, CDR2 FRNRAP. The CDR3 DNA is TGTGCTAGTGGTTTGATCCTAGGAGGGGCCAGGAACACTGAAGCTTTCTTT. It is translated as CASGLILGGARNTEAFF.

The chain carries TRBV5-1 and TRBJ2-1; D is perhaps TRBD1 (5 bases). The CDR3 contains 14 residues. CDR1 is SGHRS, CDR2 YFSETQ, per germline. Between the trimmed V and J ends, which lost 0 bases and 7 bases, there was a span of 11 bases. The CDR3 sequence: CASSLVVGVNEQFF. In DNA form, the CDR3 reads TGCGCCAGCAGCTTGGTGGTAGGGGTTAATGAGCAGTTCTTC.

The CDR3 protein is CASSLVLAHNEQFF. CDR3 nucleotide sequence: TGCGCCAGCAGCTTGGTACTAGCCCACAATGAGCAGTTCTTC. This chain uses TRBV5-1 with TRBJ2-1, with D possibly matching TRBD2 (6 bases). The CDR3 totals 14 residues. Germline CDR1 reads SGHRS; CDR2 reads YFSETQ. V was shortened by 0 bases and J by 5 bases, with 9 bases between the two germline ends.

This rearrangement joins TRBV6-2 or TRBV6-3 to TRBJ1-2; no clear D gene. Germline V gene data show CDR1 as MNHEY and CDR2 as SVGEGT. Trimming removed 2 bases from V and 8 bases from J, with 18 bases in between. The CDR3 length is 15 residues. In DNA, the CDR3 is TGTGCCAGCAGTTACCAGAAGGCGGATCGCTGGGGCTACACCTTC. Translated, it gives CASSYQKADRWGYTF.

The CDR3 DNA reads TGTGCCATCAGTGAGGGAGCCCCCACAGATACGCAGTATTTT. Translated: CAISEGAPTDTQYF. The rearrangement links TRBV10-3 to TRBJ2-3; D is ambiguous. Trimming stripped 2 bases from V and 2 bases from J, with 8 bases between. CDR1 ENHRY and CDR2 SYGVKD come from the germline V gene. The CDR3 extends over 14 amino acids.

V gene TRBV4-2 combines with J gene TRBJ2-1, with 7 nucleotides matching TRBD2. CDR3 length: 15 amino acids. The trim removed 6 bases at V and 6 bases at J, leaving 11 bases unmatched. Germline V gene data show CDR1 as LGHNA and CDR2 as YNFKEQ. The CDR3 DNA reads TGTGCCAGCAGACTAGGAGGGCGGGAGACCAATGAGCAGTTCTTC. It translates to CASRLGGRETNEQFF.

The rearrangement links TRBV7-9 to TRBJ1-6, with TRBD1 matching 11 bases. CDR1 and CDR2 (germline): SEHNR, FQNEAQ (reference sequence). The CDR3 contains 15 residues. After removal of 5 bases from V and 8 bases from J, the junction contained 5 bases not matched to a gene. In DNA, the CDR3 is TGTGCCAGCAGCCCTGGGACAGGGGGACATTCACCCCTCCACTTT. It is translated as CASSPGTGGHSPLHF.

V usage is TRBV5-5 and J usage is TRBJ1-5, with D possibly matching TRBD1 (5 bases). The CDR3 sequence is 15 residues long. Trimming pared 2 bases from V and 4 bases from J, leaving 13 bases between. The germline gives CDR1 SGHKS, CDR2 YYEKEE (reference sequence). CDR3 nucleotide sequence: TGTGCCAGCAGCTTTTGGGGGGATGGGAATCAGCCCCAGCATTTT. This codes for CASSFWGDGNQPQHF.

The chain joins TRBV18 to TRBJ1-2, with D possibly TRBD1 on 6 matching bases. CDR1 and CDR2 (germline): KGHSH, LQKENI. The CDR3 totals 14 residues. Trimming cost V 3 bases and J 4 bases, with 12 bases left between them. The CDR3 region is CASSPGQSPYGYTF. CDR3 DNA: TGTGCCAGCTCACCTGGACAGTCCCCCTATGGCTACACCTTC. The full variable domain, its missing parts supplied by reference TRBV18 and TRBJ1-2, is NAGVMQNPRHLVRRRGQEARLRCSPMKGHSHVYWYRQLPEEGLKFMVYLQKENIIDESGMPKERFSAEFPKEGPSILRIQQVVRGDSAAYFCASSPGQSPYGYTFGSGTRLTVV.

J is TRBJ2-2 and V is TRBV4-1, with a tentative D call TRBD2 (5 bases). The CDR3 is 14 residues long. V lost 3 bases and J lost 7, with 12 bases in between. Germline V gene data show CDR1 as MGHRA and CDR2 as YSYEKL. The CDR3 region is CASSHEGIGGELFF. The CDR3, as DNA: TGCGCCAGCAGCCACGAGGGCATTGGCGGGGAGCTGTTTTTT.

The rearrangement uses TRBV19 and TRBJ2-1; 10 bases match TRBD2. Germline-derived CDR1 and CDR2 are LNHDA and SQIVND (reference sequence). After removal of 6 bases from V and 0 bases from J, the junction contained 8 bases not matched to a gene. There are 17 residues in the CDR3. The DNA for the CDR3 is TGTGCCAGTAGCCCGCGGGCTAGCGGGAGCTCCTACAATGAGCAGTTCTTC. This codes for CASSPRASGSSYNEQFF. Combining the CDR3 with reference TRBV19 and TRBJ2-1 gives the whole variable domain DGGITQSPKYLFRKEGQNVTLSCEQNLNHDAMYWYRQDPGQGLRLIYYSQIVNDFQKGDIAEGYSVSREKKESFPLTVTSAQKNPTAFYLCASSPRASGSSYNEQFFGPGTRLTVL.

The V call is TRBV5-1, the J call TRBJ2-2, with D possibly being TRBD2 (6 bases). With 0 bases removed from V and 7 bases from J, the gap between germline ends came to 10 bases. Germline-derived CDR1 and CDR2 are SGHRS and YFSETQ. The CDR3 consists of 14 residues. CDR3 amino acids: CASSLAGEDGELFF. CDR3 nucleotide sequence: TGCGCCAGCAGCTTGGCCGGGGAGGACGGGGAGCTGTTTTTT.

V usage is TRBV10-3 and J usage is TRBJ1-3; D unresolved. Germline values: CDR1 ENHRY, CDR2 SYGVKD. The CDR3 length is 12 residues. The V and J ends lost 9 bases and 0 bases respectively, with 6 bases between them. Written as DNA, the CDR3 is TGTGCCATATCCAGCTCTGGAAACACCATATATTTT. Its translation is CAISSSGNTIYF.

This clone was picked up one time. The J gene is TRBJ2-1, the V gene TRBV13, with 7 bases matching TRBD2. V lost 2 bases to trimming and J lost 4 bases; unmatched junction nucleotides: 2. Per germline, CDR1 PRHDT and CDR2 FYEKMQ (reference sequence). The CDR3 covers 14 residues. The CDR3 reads CASSLWEGYNEQFF. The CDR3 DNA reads TGTGCCAGCAGCTTATGGGAGGGGTACAATGAGCAGTTCTTC.

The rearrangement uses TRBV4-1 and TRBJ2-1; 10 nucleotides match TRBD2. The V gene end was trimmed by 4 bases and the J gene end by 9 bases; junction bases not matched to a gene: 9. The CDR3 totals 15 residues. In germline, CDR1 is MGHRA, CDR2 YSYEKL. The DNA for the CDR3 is TGCGCCAGCAGCCTTACTAGCGGGATCTTTAGTGAGCAGTTCTTC. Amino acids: CASSLTSGIFSEQFF.

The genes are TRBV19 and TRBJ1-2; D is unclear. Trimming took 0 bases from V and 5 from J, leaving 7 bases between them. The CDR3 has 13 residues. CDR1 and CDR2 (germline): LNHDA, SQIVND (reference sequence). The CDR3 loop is CASSIEHSYGYTF. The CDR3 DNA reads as TGTGCCAGTAGTATAGAACACAGTTATGGCTACACCTTC. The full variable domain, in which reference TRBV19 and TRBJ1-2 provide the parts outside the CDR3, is DGGITQSPKYLFRKEGQNVTLSCEQNLNHDAMYWYRQDPGQGLRLIYYSQIVNDFQKGDIAEGYSVSREKKESFPLTVTSAQKNPTAFYLCASSIEHSYGYTFGSGTRLTVV.

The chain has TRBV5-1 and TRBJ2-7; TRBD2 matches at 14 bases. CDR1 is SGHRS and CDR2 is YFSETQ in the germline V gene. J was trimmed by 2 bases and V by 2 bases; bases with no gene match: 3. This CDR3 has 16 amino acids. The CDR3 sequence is CASSLGTSGSTYEQYF. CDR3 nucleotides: TGCGCCAGCAGCTTAGGGACTAGCGGGAGTACCTACGAGCAGTACTTC.

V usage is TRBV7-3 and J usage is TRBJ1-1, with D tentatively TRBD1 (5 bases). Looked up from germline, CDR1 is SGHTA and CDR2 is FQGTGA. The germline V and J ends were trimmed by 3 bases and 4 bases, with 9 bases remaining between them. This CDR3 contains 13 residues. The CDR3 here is CASSFHGGTEAFF. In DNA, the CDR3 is TGTGCCAGCAGCTTCCACGGGGGCACTGAAGCTTTCTTT.

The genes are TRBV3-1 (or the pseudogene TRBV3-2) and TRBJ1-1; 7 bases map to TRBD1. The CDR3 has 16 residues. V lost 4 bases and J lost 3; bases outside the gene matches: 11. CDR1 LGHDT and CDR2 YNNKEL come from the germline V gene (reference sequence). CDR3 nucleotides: TGTGCCAGCAGCCCCGCCTATGGGACAGTCTACACTGAAGCTTTCTTT. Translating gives CASSPAYGTVYTEAFF.